This TCR beta chain was profiled in a study of CD8+ T cells in alopecia areata. Study context: Tofacitinib continued for 6 to 18 months and was then withheld for 6 months.

Sequencing relied on a cDNA template that was reverse transcribed from extracted RNA. Sequencing used immunoSEQ multiplex PCR; TCRdb keeps in-frame clones, though not all of them. This table has 130,000 or so clones, more than 40% appearing once. Whole-study results and caveats: In lesional scalp, particularly from alopecia totalis/universalis, clonality was higher than in normal scalp.

The V segment lost 5 bases and the J segment 4 bases; nucleotides outside the gene matches: 13. The CDR3 extends over 16 amino acids. The V gene's germline CDR1 is MNHEY and CDR2 SMNVEV (reference sequence). This clone was recorded only once. Its antigen is not identified. The sample here was CD8+ T cells sorted from blood, taken at week 0. V is TRBV27 and J is TRBJ2-7; 8 bases are shared with TRBD1. The TCR comes from a human donor with alopecia areata. The CDR3 DNA follows: TGTGCCAGCAGTACAGGACAGGGTAGGCGGCCATACGAGCAGTACTTC. It is translated as CASSTGQGRRPYEQYF.